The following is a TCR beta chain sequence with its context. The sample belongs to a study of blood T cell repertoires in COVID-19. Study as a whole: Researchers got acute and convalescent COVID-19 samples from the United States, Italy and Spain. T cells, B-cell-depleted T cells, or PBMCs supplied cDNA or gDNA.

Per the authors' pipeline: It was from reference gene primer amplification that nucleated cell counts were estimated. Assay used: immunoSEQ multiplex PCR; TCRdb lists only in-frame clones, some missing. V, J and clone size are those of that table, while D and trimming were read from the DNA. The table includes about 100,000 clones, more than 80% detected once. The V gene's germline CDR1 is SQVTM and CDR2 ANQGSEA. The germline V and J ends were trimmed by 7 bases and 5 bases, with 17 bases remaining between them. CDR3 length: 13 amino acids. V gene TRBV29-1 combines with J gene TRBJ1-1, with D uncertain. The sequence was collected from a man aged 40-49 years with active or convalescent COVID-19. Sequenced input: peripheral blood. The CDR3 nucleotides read TGCAGCGCGGGGAAAGGGAGTAAAACTGAAGCTTTCTTT. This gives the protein CSAGKGSKTEAFF.